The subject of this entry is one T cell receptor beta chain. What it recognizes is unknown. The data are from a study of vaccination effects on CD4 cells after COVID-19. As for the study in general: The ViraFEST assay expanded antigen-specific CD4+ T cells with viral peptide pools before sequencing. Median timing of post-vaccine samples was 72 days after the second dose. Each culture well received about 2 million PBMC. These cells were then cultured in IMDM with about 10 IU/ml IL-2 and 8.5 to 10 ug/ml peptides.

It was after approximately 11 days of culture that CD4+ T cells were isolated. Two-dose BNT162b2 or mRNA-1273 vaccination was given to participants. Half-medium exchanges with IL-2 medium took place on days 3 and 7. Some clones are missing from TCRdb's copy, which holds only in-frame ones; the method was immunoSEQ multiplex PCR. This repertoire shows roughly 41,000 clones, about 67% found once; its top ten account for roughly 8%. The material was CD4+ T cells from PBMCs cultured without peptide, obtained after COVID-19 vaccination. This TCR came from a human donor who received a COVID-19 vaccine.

CDR3 region: CASSKMRFLGGTNQPQHF. The CDR3 nucleotides read TGTGCCAGCAGCAAGATGAGATTCTTAGGGGGGACCAATCAGCCCCAGCATTTT. The chain is built from TRBV21-1 and TRBJ1-5. TRBV21-1 is a pseudogene locus. The CDR3 is 18 residues long.